Each of the 11 T cell receptor beta chains below was sequenced from the same sample in a study of T cell repertoires in cytomegalovirus infection. The antigens for these receptors are not known. Using its own MiXCR run on the reads, TCRdb lists one record per CDR3 protein. The sample carries around 430,000 distinct CDR3 sequences, approximately 46% recorded once. The sequences come from cultured PBMCs, collected from culture after CMV antigen stimulation. These receptors were taken from a human donor in good health (CMV status not recorded). Some clones in this sample may be carry-over from other donors' samples.

The chain links TRBV12-3 or TRBV12-4 to TRBJ1-4; 10 nucleotides line up with TRBD1. The ends lost 6 bases at V and 7 bases at J; junction bases unmatched: 5. CDR3 size: 14 residues. DNA for the CDR3: TGTGCCAGCAGCATGACAGGGGGCAGTGAAAAACTGTTTTTT. It is translated as CASSMTGGSEKLFF.

About this clonotype: Here the CDR3 omits its conserved ending phenylalanine or tryptophan, so a read error is the likely source. It is unclear where the CDR3 begins or ends on the DNA, so no DNA is shown, and the CDR3 is as TCRdb lists it. The chain is built from TRBV7-6 and TRBJ1-6; the table assigns TRBD1, which was not confirmed against the DNA. The CDR3 numbers 13 amino acids, ends counted. The germline V gene encodes CDR1 SGHVS and CDR2 FNYEAQ. The CDR3 sequence: CASSQGGEVFGLA.

Many counts were recorded for this clonotype. The chain is built from TRBV12-3 or TRBV12-4 and TRBJ1-5; D is undetermined. V gave up 6 bases and J gave up 5 bases, with 11 bases separating them. The CDR3 has 13 amino acids. The CDR3 DNA reads TGTGCCAGCAGCTTAAACAGAGATCAGCCCCAGCATTTT. Its protein product is CASSLNRDQPQHF.

In this sample, this clonotype turned up once. This sequence joins TRBV20-1 and TRBJ2-3, with 8 bases aligning to TRBD2. The CDR3 is 13 residues long. V dropped 3 bases and J dropped 6; count of bases not matched to a gene: 5. The V gene's germline CDR1 is DFQATT and CDR2 SNEGSKA (reference sequence). The CDR3 nucleotides are TGCAGTGCTAGTTCCAGCGGGGGTGATACGCAGTATTTT. Translation: CSASSSGGDTQYF.

The V call is TRBV6-2 or TRBV6-3, the J call TRBJ2-6, with D perhaps TRBD1 (5 bases). Germline V gene data show CDR1 as MNHEY and CDR2 as SVGEGT. This CDR3 is 13 amino acids long. Trimming removed 10 bases from V and 2 bases from J, with 9 bases in between. The CDR3 coding sequence is TGTGCCATCAGGGCGGCTGGGGCCAACGTCCTGACTTTC. Translation: CAIRAAGANVLTF.

This clonotype was found a few times. J is TRBJ1-1 and V is TRBV6-1, with a tentative D call TRBD1 (5 bases). With 1 base removed from V and 4 bases from J, the gap between germline ends came to 7 bases. The CDR3 runs 13 residues. CDR1 and CDR2 from the germline V gene are MNHNS and SASEGT. This chain's CDR3 is CASSEVGGTEAFF. The DNA for the CDR3 is TGTGCCAGCAGTGAAGTTGGGGGCACTGAAGCTTTCTTT.

The genes are TRBV7-6 and TRBJ2-5; 8 bases map to TRBD1. CDR1 and CDR2 (germline): SGHVS, FNYEAQ. The CDR3 is made up of 14 amino acids. V lost 5 bases, J lost 4 bases, and 6 bases stayed unmatched. CDR3 protein: CASSPWTGRETQYF. CDR3 nucleotide sequence: TGTGCCAGCAGCCCTTGGACAGGGAGAGAGACCCAGTACTTC.

This clonotype has just a few counts. This chain uses TRBV6-5 with TRBJ2-7; 7 bases map to TRBD2. The length of the CDR3 is 14 residues. Germline CDR1 and CDR2: MNHEY and SVGAGI. Trimming cost V 1 base and J 3 bases; bases outside gene matches: 3. The CDR3 sequence is CASSYYGGNYEQYF. CDR3 nucleotide sequence: TGTGCCAGCAGTTACTACGGGGGGAACTACGAGCAGTACTTC.

J is TRBJ1-1 and V is TRBV7-2, with TRBD1 as a possible D gene (5 bases). Germline V lookup: CDR1 SGHTA, CDR2 FQGNSA. Trimming removed 5 bases at V and 6 bases at J, with 19 bases between. This CDR3 region has 15 residues. The CDR3 nucleotides are TGTGCCAGCAGCCCAAGGGACCGCAAAAGCCCTGAAGCTTTCTTT. Translated, it gives CASSPRDRKSPEAFF.

This clonotype has just one count. J is TRBJ2-2 and V is TRBV7-2; TRBD2 matches at 7 bases. From germline, CDR1 is SGHTA and CDR2 FQGNSA. CDR3 length: 13 residues. J lost 3 bases, V lost 10 bases, and 5 bases had no gene match. The CDR3 spells CANPLADTGELFF. CDR3 coding DNA: TGTGCCAACCCTCTAGCGGACACCGGGGAGCTGTTTTTT.

The genes are TRBV6-2 or TRBV6-3 and TRBJ1-5, with TRBD1 identical over 8 bases. Germline lookup yields CDR1 MNHEY and CDR2 SVGEGT. V lost 5 bases to trimming and J lost 5 bases; unmatched junction nucleotides: 8. This CDR3 has 15 residues. For the CDR3, the DNA is TGTGCCAGCAGTGAACGCGACAGGGGTGATCAGCCCCAGCATTTT. Protein sequence: CASSERDRGDQPQHF.